A single sample is the source of the 11 T cell receptor beta chains below, sequenced in a study of blood T cell repertoires in COVID-19. Libraries were prepared by immunoSEQ multiplex PCR; TCRdb keeps only in-frame clonotypes and omits some of them. The data show around 200,000 clones, roughly 80% seen once. Sequenced material: peripheral blood. These receptors all stem from a man aged 45 to 65 who had recovered from COVID-19.

A few counts support this clone. The chain joins TRBV4-1 to TRBJ2-3, with D unresolved. The V and J ends lost 1 base and 4 bases respectively, with 6 bases between them. Germline V gene sequence: CDR1 MGHRA, CDR2 YSYEKL. This CDR3 region has 13 residues. The chain's CDR3 is CASSQVTSDTQYF. CDR3 nucleotide sequence: TGCGCCAGCAGCCAAGTGACTTCAGATACGCAGTATTTT.

The CDR3 spells CASNYARDTGELFF. The CDR3 nucleotides read TGTGCCAGCAACTACGCAAGAGACACCGGGGAGCTGTTTTTT. The V gene is TRBV2, the J gene TRBJ2-2; D gene uncertain. There are 14 residues in the CDR3. Germline V lookup: CDR1 SNHLY, CDR2 FYNNEI. V lost 7 bases and J 3 bases, leaving 12 bases between the germline ends.

The rearrangement uses TRBV29-1 and TRBJ1-1; 11 positions match TRBD1. V shed 7 bases and J 4 bases; nucleotides not matched to a gene: 8. Germline V lookup: CDR1 SQVTM, CDR2 ANQGSEA. The CDR3 totals 14 residues. Here the CDR3 DNA reads TGCAGCGGCGGGACCGGGACAGGGGGCACTGAAGCTTTCTTT. Its translation: CSGGTGTGGTEAFF.

The chain uses TRBV19 and TRBJ2-4; 10 bases match TRBD2. This CDR3 is 20 amino acids long. V trimming: 5 bases; J trimming: 0 bases; junction bases outside the gene matches: 16. Per the germline V gene, CDR1 is LNHDA and CDR2 is SQIVND (reference sequence). The CDR3 spells CASSPLPSGSERLAKNIQYF. Written as DNA, the CDR3 is TGTGCCAGTAGTCCCCTGCCTAGCGGGAGTGAACGTCTAGCCAAAAACATTCAGTACTTC.

This chain links TRBV6-6 with TRBJ2-1; 9 positions match TRBD2. Trimming cost V 5 bases and J 8 bases; bases outside gene matches: 13. The germline V gene encodes CDR1 MNHNY and CDR2 SVGAGI (reference sequence). This CDR3 region has 16 residues. The CDR3, as DNA: TGTGCCAGCAGTACCGCCCGGGCGGGAGGGAAGGATGAGCAGTTCTTC. Protein product: CASSTARAGGKDEQFF.

The chain employs TRBV30 and TRBJ2-1; maybe TRBD2 (5 bases). The length of the CDR3 is 12 residues. The V gene lost 0 bases and the J gene lost 9 bases, with 9 bases spanning the gap. The V gene's germline CDR1 is GTSNPN and CDR2 SVGIG (reference sequence). The CDR3 nucleotides are TGTGCCTGGAGTGTACGCGGGTTTGAGCAGTTCTTC. Its translation: CAWSVRGFEQFF.

The chain uses TRBV4-2 and TRBJ1-2; 7 bases align to TRBD1. This CDR3 has 15 amino acids. J was trimmed by 5 bases and V by 0 bases; bases with no gene match: 6. Per the germline V gene, CDR1 is LGHNA and CDR2 is YNFKEQ. CDR3 DNA: TGTGCCAGCAGCCAAGATGGGAGACAGGGATATGGCTACACCTTC. Its protein is CASSQDGRQGYGYTF.

The chain combines TRBV2 with TRBJ2-5, with D possibly matching TRBD2 (7 bases). Trimming removed 5 bases at V and 5 bases at J, with 15 bases between. CDR1 SNHLY and CDR2 FYNNEI come from the germline V gene. This CDR3 contains 14 residues. The CDR3 spells CASSRGARDETQYF. The CDR3 DNA is TGTGCCAGCAGTCGGGGGGCTAGGGACGAGACCCAGTACTTC.

This sequence joins TRBV5-4 and TRBJ1-1, with D unresolved. This CDR3 region has 11 residues. V shed 2 bases and J shed 6 bases, with 5 bases lying between them. Germline values: CDR1 SGHNT, CDR2 YYREEE (reference sequence). The CDR3 loop is CASSFLSEAFF. The CDR3 coding sequence is TGTGCCAGCAGCTTCCTATCTGAAGCTTTCTTT.

The chain uses TRBV2 and TRBJ2-7, with 8 bases fitting TRBD1. From germline, CDR1 is SNHLY and CDR2 FYNNEI. The J segment lost 7 bases and the V segment lost 3 bases, leaving 8 bases of the junction unmatched. The CDR3 contains 14 residues. The CDR3, as DNA: TGTGCCAGCAGTGAGTCGGACAGGGCACAAGAGCAGTACTTC. Protein: CASSESDRAQEQYF.

As for this clone: Since no conserved phenylalanine or tryptophan closes the CDR3, a read error is the likely cause. Because the CDR3's place on the DNA is in doubt, the DNA is left out and the CDR3 is given as listed by TCRdb. The rearrangement links TRBV21-1 to TRBJ1-4; the tabulated D call, TRBD1, remains unverified against the DNA. TRBV21-1 is flagged as a pseudogene. The CDR3 is 12 amino acids long, termini counted. The CDR3 here is CASSKVLAGPAV.